Following are 18 T cell receptor beta chains from one sample sequenced in a study of CD8+ T cells in alopecia areata. Treatment given: oral pan-JAK inhibitor, 5-10 mg twice daily. Following RNA extraction, reverse transcription yielded cDNA that acted as the sequencing template. Only in-frame clones appear in the TCRdb table, and some are missing; sequencing was by immunoSEQ multiplex PCR. The profile shows about 120,000 clones, under 65% of them singletons. The input for sequencing was CD4+ T cells sorted from blood, taken at week 4, from a patient treated with tofacitinib. These receptors were obtained from a human donor with alopecia areata.

The V and J genes are TRBV7-9 and TRBJ2-5; D is uncertain. Trimming took off 5 bases at V and 2 bases at J, with 3 bases between the two ends. CDR1 and CDR2 (germline): SEHNR, FQNEAQ (reference sequence). The CDR3 loop spans 11 amino acids. CDR3 DNA: TGTGCCAGCAGCCCACAAGAGACCCAGTACTTC. This sequence encodes CASSPQETQYF.

The genes are TRBV6-1 and TRBJ1-1; 9 nucleotides match TRBD1. The CDR3 totals 15 residues. J gave up 11 bases and V 2 bases, and 12 bases lay outside the gene matches. Germline assignment: CDR1 MNHNS and CDR2 SASEGT. The CDR3 nucleotides read TGTGCCAGCAGTGAACTATTCGGGACAGGGAGGACCGCTTTCTTT. Its protein is CASSELFGTGRTAFF.

J is TRBJ2-3 and V is TRBV27; 8 bases map to TRBD2. V lost 6 bases to trimming and J lost 6 bases; unmatched junction nucleotides: 11. Germline-derived CDR1 and CDR2 are MNHEY and SMNVEV (reference sequence). The CDR3 covers 15 residues. The DNA for the CDR3 is TGTGCCAGCAGAGAAACGGGGGGGTTCGGGGATACGCAGTATTTT. Its protein is CASRETGGFGDTQYF.

J is TRBJ1-4 and V is TRBV7-2; 7 bases line up with TRBD1. Germline values: CDR1 SGHTA, CDR2 FQGNSA. Trimming cost V 5 bases and J 6 bases; bases outside gene matches: 12. The CDR3 has 16 residues. For the CDR3, the DNA is TGTGCCAGCAGCAGCTTTTCGGGACAGTTCGATGAAAAACTGTTTTTT. Translating it yields CASSSFSGQFDEKLFF. The variable domain in full, with the rest retrieved from reference TRBV7-2 and TRBJ1-4, is GAGVSQSPSNKVTEKGKDVELRCDPISGHTALYWYRQSLGQGLEFLIYFQGNSAPDKSGLPSDRFSAERTGGSVSTLTIQRTQQEDSAVYLCASSSFSGQFDEKLFFGSGTQLSVL.

This clone was seen a single time. CDR3 protein: CAWSSRGGQFF. The CDR3 DNA reads TGTGCCTGGAGTTCTAGGGGAGGGCAGTTCTTC. The chain is built from TRBV30 and TRBJ2-1; D may be TRBD2 (6 bases). Germline values: CDR1 GTSNPN, CDR2 SVGIG (reference sequence). There are 11 residues in the CDR3. Trimming removed 2 bases from V and 12 bases from J, with 11 bases in between.

This clone was seen more than once but under ten times. The chain carries TRBV4-2 and TRBJ2-2, with TRBD2 matching 8 bases. Germline CDR1 reads LGHNA; CDR2 reads YNFKEQ. V trimming: 1 base; J trimming: 4 bases; junction bases outside the gene matches: 5. The CDR3 loop spans 16 amino acids. This CDR3 reads CASSQVARGGTGELFF. In nucleotides, the CDR3 is TGTGCCAGCAGCCAAGTTGCCCGGGGGGGCACCGGGGAGCTGTTTTTT.

This chain joins TRBV27 and TRBJ1-6, with TRBD1 as a possible D gene (6 bases). In germline, CDR1 is MNHEY, CDR2 SMNVEV (reference sequence). The ends were cut back, 2 bases at V and 3 bases at J, with 14 bases in the middle. The CDR3 length is 17 residues. The CDR3 loop reads CASSLILDRYYNSPLHF. CDR3 sequence (DNA): TGTGCCAGCAGTTTAATTTTGGACAGATACTATAATTCACCCCTCCACTTT.

V usage is TRBV5-1 and J usage is TRBJ2-3; a weak D match, TRBD1 (6 bases). In germline, CDR1 is SGHRS, CDR2 YFSETQ. The CDR3 spans 14 residues. V was pared by 3 bases and J by 2 bases, with 10 bases between. CDR3 loop: CASSSGQPTDTQYF. CDR3 in DNA: TGCGCCAGCAGCTCAGGACAGCCCACAGATACGCAGTATTTT.

On this clone itself: A read error may account for a junction end that differs from germline. V gene TRBV4-1 combines with J gene TRBJ2-3; the match to TRBD1 covers 9 bases. CDR1 is MGHRA and CDR2 is YSYEKL in the germline V gene. The CDR3 runs 14 residues. The CDR3 DNA reads TGCGCCAGCAGTCAAGTTGACCGGGACAGGGCGCTGTATTTT. Encoded protein: CASSQVDRDRALYF.

The chain carries TRBV5-1 and TRBJ2-5; D unclear. The CDR3 loop spans 12 amino acids. The ends were cut back, 0 bases at V and 5 bases at J, with 5 bases in the middle. From germline, CDR1 is SGHRS and CDR2 YFSETQ. The CDR3, as DNA: TGCGCCAGCAGCTTGGGTATCGAGACCCAGTACTTC. This gives the protein CASSLGIETQYF.

The chain joins TRBV28 to TRBJ2-5; TRBD1 agrees at 9 bases. The germline gives CDR1 MDHEN, CDR2 SYDVKM. V trimming: 7 bases; J trimming: 4 bases; junction bases outside the gene matches: 13. The CDR3 extends over 16 amino acids. The DNA for the CDR3 is TGTGCCAGCAATCCGATGGGGGACAGGGAGATAGAGACCCAGTACTTC. This encodes CASNPMGDREIETQYF. The full variable domain, in which reference TRBV28 and TRBJ2-5 provide the parts outside the CDR3, is DVKVTQSSRYLVKRTGEKVFLECVQDMDHENMFWYRQDPGLGLRLIYFSYDVKMKEKGDIPEGYSVSREKKERFSLILESASTNQTSMYLCASNPMGDREIETQYFGPGTRLLVL.

The chain employs TRBV29-1 and TRBJ1-2; D unresolved. V lost 6 bases and J 7 bases, leaving 12 bases between the germline ends. Germline V gene lookup returns CDR1 SQVTM and CDR2 ANQGSEA. The CDR3 sequence is 11 residues long. CDR3 sequence reads: CSVLGPRGYTF. Written as DNA, the CDR3 is TGCAGCGTCCTAGGGCCGCGTGGCTACACCTTC.

In this sample, this clone turned up once. This chain uses TRBV6-5 with TRBJ1-5; 9 bases line up with TRBD1. Trimming took 7 bases from V and 4 from J; bases not matched to a gene: 8. This CDR3 is built from 15 residues. CDR1 is MNHEY, CDR2 SVGAGI, per germline. CDR3 DNA sequence: TGTGCCAGCAAGAGGACAGGGGCCGGGAATCAGCCCCAGCATTTT. Protein product: CASKRTGAGNQPQHF.

V usage is TRBV30 and J usage is TRBJ2-3; the match to TRBD1 covers 9 bases. Germline values: CDR1 GTSNPN, CDR2 SVGIG (reference sequence). The CDR3 totals 14 residues. Trimming took 0 bases from V and 4 from J; bases not matched to a gene: 2. Here the CDR3 reads CAWSVRQGADTQYF. CDR3 nucleotide sequence: TGTGCCTGGAGTGTGCGACAGGGGGCAGATACGCAGTATTTT.

There are a few counts of this clone. This rearrangement joins TRBV2 to TRBJ2-5, with D possibly being TRBD1 (5 bases). The CDR3 is made up of 14 amino acids. CDR1 and CDR2 (germline): SNHLY, FYNNEI. Between the trimmed V and J ends, which lost 2 bases and 2 bases, there was a span of 9 bases. The CDR3 sequence is CASSEQGFQETQYF. The DNA of the CDR3 is TGTGCCAGCAGTGAACAGGGTTTTCAAGAGACCCAGTACTTC.

CDR3 sequence: CASSQGRNRETQYF. The DNA of the CDR3 is TGCGCCAGCAGCCAAGGACGGAATCGAGAGACCCAGTACTTC. The rearrangement links TRBV4-3 to TRBJ2-5, with D hard to call. V lost 1 base and J 4 bases, leaving 10 bases between the germline ends. This CDR3 region has 14 residues. Germline lookup yields CDR1 LGHNA and CDR2 YSLEER.

The V call is TRBV29-1, the J call TRBJ2-3; 15 nucleotides agree with TRBD2. The V and J ends lost 5 bases and 4 bases, in that order; junction bases with no gene match: 13. Germline lookup yields CDR1 SQVTM and CDR2 ANQGSEA. The CDR3 runs 18 residues. The CDR3 loop is CSVRRTSGGGFVADTQYF. Here the CDR3 DNA reads TGCAGCGTTAGAAGGACTAGCGGGGGGGGATTCGTTGCAGATACGCAGTATTTT.

This chain connects TRBV30 to TRBJ2-7; 7 positions match TRBD1. The germline V gene encodes CDR1 GTSNPN and CDR2 SVGIG (reference sequence). The CDR3 is made up of 15 amino acids. V gave up 3 bases and J gave up 2 bases; unmatched junction bases: 10. The CDR3: CAWSSGQAGTYEQYF. CDR3 nucleotide sequence: TGTGCCTGGAGCTCTGGACAGGCCGGAACCTACGAGCAGTACTTC. Full variable domain (missing parts from reference TRBV30 and TRBJ2-7): SQTIHQWPATLVQPVGSPLSLECTVEGTSNPNLYWYRQAAGRGLQLLFYSVGIGQISSEVPQNLSASRPQDRQFILSSKKLLLSDSGFYLCAWSSGQAGTYEQYFGPGTRLTVT.